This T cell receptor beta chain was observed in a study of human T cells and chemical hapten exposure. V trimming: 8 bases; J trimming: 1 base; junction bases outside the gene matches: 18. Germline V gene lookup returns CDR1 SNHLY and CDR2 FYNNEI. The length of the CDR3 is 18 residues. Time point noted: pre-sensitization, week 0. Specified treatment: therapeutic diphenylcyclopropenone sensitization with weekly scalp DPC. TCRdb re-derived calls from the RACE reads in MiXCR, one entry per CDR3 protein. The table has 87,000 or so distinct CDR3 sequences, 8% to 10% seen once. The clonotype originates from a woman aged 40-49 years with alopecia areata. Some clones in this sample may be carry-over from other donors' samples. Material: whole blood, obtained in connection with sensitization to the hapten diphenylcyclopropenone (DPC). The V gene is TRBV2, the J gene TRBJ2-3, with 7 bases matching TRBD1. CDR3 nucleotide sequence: TGTGCCAGCTGGAAGTTCAGGGGGACGGCAGTCCGCACAGATACGCAGTATTTT. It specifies CASWKFRGTAVRTDTQYF. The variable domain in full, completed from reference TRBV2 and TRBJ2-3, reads EPEVTQTPSHQVTQMGQEVILRCVPISNHLYFYWYRQILGQKVEFLVSFYNNEISEKSEIFDDQFSVERPDGSNFTLKIRSTKLEDSAMYFCASWKFRGTAVRTDTQYFGPGTRLTVL.